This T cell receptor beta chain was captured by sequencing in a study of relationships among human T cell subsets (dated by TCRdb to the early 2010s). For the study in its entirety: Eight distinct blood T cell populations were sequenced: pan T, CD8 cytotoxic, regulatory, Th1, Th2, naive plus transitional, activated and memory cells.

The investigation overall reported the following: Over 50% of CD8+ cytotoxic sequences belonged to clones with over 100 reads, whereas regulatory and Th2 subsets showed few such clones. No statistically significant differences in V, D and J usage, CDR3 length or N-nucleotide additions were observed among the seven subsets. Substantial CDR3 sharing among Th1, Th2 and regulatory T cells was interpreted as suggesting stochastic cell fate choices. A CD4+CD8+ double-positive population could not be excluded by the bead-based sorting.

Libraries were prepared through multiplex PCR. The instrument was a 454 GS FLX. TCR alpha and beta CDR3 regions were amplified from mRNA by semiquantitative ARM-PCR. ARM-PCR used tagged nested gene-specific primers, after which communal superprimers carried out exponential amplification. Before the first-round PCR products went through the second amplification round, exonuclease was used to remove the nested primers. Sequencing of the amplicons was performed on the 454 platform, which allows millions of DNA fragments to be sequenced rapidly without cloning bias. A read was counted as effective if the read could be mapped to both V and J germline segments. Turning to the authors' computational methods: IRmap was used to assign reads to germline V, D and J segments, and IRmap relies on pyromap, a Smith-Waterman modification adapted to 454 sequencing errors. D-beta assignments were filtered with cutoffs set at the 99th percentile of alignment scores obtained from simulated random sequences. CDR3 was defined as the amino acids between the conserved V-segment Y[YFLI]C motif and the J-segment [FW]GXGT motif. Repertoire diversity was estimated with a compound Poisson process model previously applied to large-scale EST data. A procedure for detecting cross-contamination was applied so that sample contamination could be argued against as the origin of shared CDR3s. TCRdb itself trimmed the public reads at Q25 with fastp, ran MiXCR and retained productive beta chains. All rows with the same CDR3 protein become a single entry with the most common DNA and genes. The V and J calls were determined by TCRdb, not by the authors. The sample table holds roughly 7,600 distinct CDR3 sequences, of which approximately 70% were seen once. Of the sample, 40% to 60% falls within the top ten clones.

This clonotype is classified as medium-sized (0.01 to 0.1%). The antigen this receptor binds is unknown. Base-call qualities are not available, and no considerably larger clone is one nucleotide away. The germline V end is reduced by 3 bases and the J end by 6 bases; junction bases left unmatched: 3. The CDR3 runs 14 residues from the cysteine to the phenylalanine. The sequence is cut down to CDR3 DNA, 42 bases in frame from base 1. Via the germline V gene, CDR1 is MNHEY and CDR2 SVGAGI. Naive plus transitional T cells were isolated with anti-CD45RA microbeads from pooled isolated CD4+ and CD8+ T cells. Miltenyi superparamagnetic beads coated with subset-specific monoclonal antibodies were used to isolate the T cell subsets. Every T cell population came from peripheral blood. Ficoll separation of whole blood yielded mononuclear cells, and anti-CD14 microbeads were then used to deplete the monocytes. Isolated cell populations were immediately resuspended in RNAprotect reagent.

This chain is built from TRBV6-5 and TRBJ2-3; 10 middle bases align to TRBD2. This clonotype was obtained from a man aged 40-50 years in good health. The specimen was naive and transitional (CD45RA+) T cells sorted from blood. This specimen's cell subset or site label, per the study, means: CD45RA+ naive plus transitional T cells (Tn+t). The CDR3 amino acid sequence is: CASSYEAGGDTQYF. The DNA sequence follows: TGTGCCAGCAGTTATGAAGCGGGAGGGGATACGCAGTATTTT.